These 25 T cell receptor beta chains were sequenced from one sample in a study of breast tumors, draining lymph nodes, adjacent tissues. Breast cancer patients provided tissue from their axillary draining lymph nodes. TCRdb analysed the multiplex PCR reads with MiXCR anew, one entry per CDR3 protein. The sample holds some 140,000 distinct CDR3 sequences; approximately 20% are singletons and the top ten take around 2.7%. The material sequenced was axillary lymph node tissue. All receptors come from a female donor with breast cancer. Some clones in this sample may be carry-over from other donors' samples.

This chain joins TRBV30 and TRBJ2-1; 7 nucleotides agree with TRBD1. The ends lost 0 bases at V and 6 bases at J; junction bases unmatched: 5. The germline V gene encodes CDR1 GTSNPN and CDR2 SVGIG (reference sequence). The length of the CDR3 is 14 residues. The CDR3 DNA is TGTGCCTGGAGTGTACTGGGGACAGCCAATGAGCAGTTCTTC. Amino acids: CAWSVLGTANEQFF.

This clonotype was observed at least ten times. The V gene is TRBV6-1, the J gene TRBJ2-7; maybe TRBD1 (6 bases). Germline lookup yields CDR1 MNHNS and CDR2 SASEGT. The CDR3 is 12 amino acids. Trimming left V 4 bases short and J 6 bases short, with 10 bases between. CDR3: CASSGNRAEQYF. In DNA form, the CDR3 reads TGTGCCAGCAGTGGAAACAGGGCCGAGCAGTACTTC.

This clonotype occurred many times. J is TRBJ1-4 and V is TRBV7-9; D ambiguous. Germline V gene lookup returns CDR1 SEHNR and CDR2 FQNEAQ (reference sequence). V was shortened by 3 bases and J by 0 bases, with 11 bases between the two germline ends. CDR3 length: 16 amino acids. The CDR3: CASSFGVFATNEKLFF. CDR3 DNA sequence: TGTGCCAGCAGCTTCGGGGTTTTCGCAACTAATGAAAAACTGTTTTTT.

This clonotype was counted many times. This sequence joins TRBV7-8 and TRBJ2-7; D unresolved. The CDR3 covers 12 residues. Germline lookup yields CDR1 SGHVS and CDR2 FQNEAQ. V lost 5 bases and J lost 3, with 8 bases in between. CDR3 bases: TGTGCCAGCAGCGGAGCGAACTACGAGCAGTACTTC. Its translation: CASSGANYEQYF.

The chain has TRBV20-1 and TRBJ1-1, with 7 bases matching TRBD1. Looked up from germline, CDR1 is DFQATT and CDR2 is SNEGSKA (reference sequence). The CDR3 is 16 amino acids. J was trimmed by 3 bases and V by 0 bases; bases with no gene match: 10. DNA of the CDR3: TGCAGTGCTAGAGATCCCTCGACAGGGCAGTACACTGAAGCTTTCTTT. Protein sequence: CSARDPSTGQYTEAFF.

With regard to this clonotype: A much more abundant neighbour one base away suggests this may be a read error. The chain employs TRBV5-6 and TRBJ2-7; 10 bases are a match to TRBD2. CDR1 SGHDT and CDR2 YYEEEE come from the germline V gene. The V gene end was trimmed by 4 bases and the J gene end by 1 base; junction bases not matched to a gene: 8. The CDR3 extends over 16 amino acids. The CDR3 sequence: CASSLGLADASYEQYF. The CDR3 nucleotides are TGTGCCAGCAGCCTCGGACTAGCGGACGCTTCCTACGAGCAGTACTTC.

This clonotype showed up just a few times. The junction does not match germline at one end; this may be a read error. The rearrangement links TRBV29-1 to TRBJ2-5; D tentatively fits TRBD1 or TRBD2 (7 bases each). CDR3 length: 15 amino acids. CDR1 is SQVTM and CDR2 is ANQGSEA in the germline V gene. CDR3 sequence reads: CGVRQGGGKVETQYF. The CDR3 DNA reads TGCGGCGTCCGACAGGGAGGGGGTAAAGTGGAGACCCAGTACTTC.

There are many counts of this clonotype. The chain carries TRBV11-2 and TRBJ2-1; TRBD2 aligns across 10 bases. J lost 7 bases, V lost 5 bases, and 11 bases had no gene match. Germline V CDR1 and CDR2: SGHAT, FQNNGV. The CDR3 is 16 amino acids. Written as DNA, the CDR3 is TGTGCCAGCAGCGCTAGGGCTAGCGGGAGTTTTAATGAGCAGTTCTTC. Its translation: CASSARASGSFNEQFF.

This clonotype was seen repeatedly, ten times or more. The DNA of the CDR3 is TGTGCCAGCAGTCATACAGGGGGGCAAGAGACCCAGTACTTC. Encoded protein: CASSHTGGQETQYF. V usage is TRBV6-1 and J usage is TRBJ2-5; 8 nucleotides agree with TRBD1. J was trimmed by 2 bases and V by 5 bases; bases with no gene match: 4. The CDR3 runs 14 residues. Germline CDR1 reads MNHNS; CDR2 reads SASEGT.

This clonotype was observed at least ten times. The chain carries TRBV2 and TRBJ2-7, with 11 bases matching TRBD1. The CDR3 length is 14 residues. Trimming removed 6 bases from V and 3 bases from J; junction bases left unmatched: 4. Germline V gives CDR1 SNHLY, CDR2 FYNNEI. The CDR3 region has the DNA TGTGCCAGCAGCGGGACAGGGGGAGTCTACGAGCAGTACTTC. This codes for CASSGTGGVYEQYF. Full variable domain (rest looked up from reference TRBV2 and TRBJ2-7): EPEVTQTPSHQVTQMGQEVILRCVPISNHLYFYWYRQILGQKVEFLVSFYNNEISEKSEIFDDQFSVERPDGSNFTLKIRSTKLEDSAMYFCASSGTGGVYEQYFGPGTRLTVT.

This clonotype was recorded at least ten times. The chain combines TRBV20-1 with TRBJ2-3; the match to TRBD2 covers 13 bases. J lost 2 bases, V lost 6 bases, and 8 bases had no gene match. The length of the CDR3 is 16 residues. The germline gives CDR1 DFQATT, CDR2 SNEGSKA (reference sequence). CDR3 coding DNA: TGCAGTGCCATCCTGGGACTAGCGGGAAACACAGATACGCAGTATTTT. Encoded protein: CSAILGLAGNTDTQYF.

Concerning this clonotype: A much larger clone lies one base from this, so it may be a read error. This rearrangement joins TRBV7-9 to TRBJ2-3; D uncertain. V lost 5 bases to trimming and J lost 2 bases, with 11 bases between them. Looked up from germline, CDR1 is SEHNR and CDR2 is FQNEAQ (reference sequence). This CDR3 region has 14 residues. The CDR3 nucleotides are TGTGCCAGCAGCGAGACTGGTTACACAGATACGCAGTATTTT. This sequence encodes CASSETGYTDTQYF.

This clonotype was recorded at least ten times. J is TRBJ2-3 and V is TRBV7-2; TRBD2 matches at 13 bases. This CDR3 has 16 amino acids. Germline CDR1 and CDR2: SGHTA and FQGNSA. Germline trimming cut 6 bases from V and 3 bases from J; bases unmatched to any gene: 6. CDR3 sequence (DNA): TGTGCCAGCAGACGGACTAGCGGGAGTAAGACAGATACGCAGTATTTT. Protein: CASRRTSGSKTDTQYF.

This clonotype appeared many times. The chain couples TRBV6-5 to TRBJ2-3, with 11 bases lining up with TRBD1. Trimming removed 4 bases from V and 3 bases from J; junction bases left unmatched: 15. This CDR3 is built from 19 residues. CDR1 is MNHEY, CDR2 SVGAGI, per germline. CDR3 in amino acids: CASSLNSGTGGPSTDTQYF. The CDR3 coding sequence is TGTGCCAGCAGTTTAAACTCCGGGACAGGGGGACCGAGTACAGATACGCAGTATTTT.

The rearrangement joins TRBV11-3 to TRBJ2-7, with D maybe TRBD1 (5 bases). This CDR3 has 13 amino acids. CDR1 SGHNT and CDR2 YENEEA come from the germline V gene. The chain's CDR3 is CASRLGRDYEQYF. CDR3 in DNA: TGTGCAAGTCGCTTAGGCAGGGACTACGAGCAGTACTTC.

The table lists this clonotype with many counts. V is TRBV9 and J is TRBJ2-2; D gene unclear. Deletions cut 4 bases from V and 2 bases from J, with 9 bases between. This CDR3 spans 14 amino acids. Germline CDR1 and CDR2: SGDLS and YYNGEE. CDR3 residues: CASSLDTNTGELFF. The CDR3 region has the DNA TGTGCCAGCAGCCTCGACACAAACACCGGGGAGCTGTTTTTT.

About this clonotype: Since no conserved phenylalanine or tryptophan closes the CDR3, a read error is the likely cause. The CDR3 region has the DNA TGTGCCAGCAGCTTGCCCGGAGAAGAGACCCAGTACTCC. Translation gives CASSLPGEETQYS. The chain joins TRBV5-4 to TRBJ2-5; no clear D gene. There are 13 residues in the CDR3. V was shortened by 1 base and J by 3 bases, with 7 bases between the two germline ends. Germline V gives CDR1 SGHNT, CDR2 YYREEE (reference sequence).

This CDR3 reads CASSPTGTGGPPGINTGELFF. The CDR3 nucleotides read TGTGCCAGCAGCCCAACCGGGACAGGCGGGCCTCCGGGGATAAACACCGGGGAGCTGTTTTTT. The rearrangement joins TRBV7-3 to TRBJ2-2; the match to TRBD1 covers 8 bases. The V and J ends lost 5 bases and 2 bases, in that order; junction bases with no gene match: 22. Germline values: CDR1 SGHTA, CDR2 FQGTGA. This CDR3 contains 21 residues.

This clonotype was counted many times. This sequence joins TRBV2 and TRBJ2-7, with TRBD2 matching over 9 bases. Germline-derived CDR1 and CDR2 are SNHLY and FYNNEI. V trimming: 1 base; J trimming: 9 bases; junction bases outside the gene matches: 7. The CDR3 covers 14 residues. This CDR3 reads CASSEGGGVTVQYF. The CDR3 DNA reads as TGTGCCAGCAGTGAAGGCGGGGGGGTGACGGTGCAGTACTTC. Full variable domain (outside the CDR3, taken from reference TRBV2 and TRBJ2-7): EPEVTQTPSHQVTQMGQEVILRCVPISNHLYFYWYRQILGQKVEFLVSFYNNEISEKSEIFDDQFSVERPDGSNFTLKIRSTKLEDSAMYFCASSEGGGVTVQYFGPGTRLTVT.

There are a few counts of this clonotype. The CDR3 DNA sequence: TGTGCCTGGAGTGCGGACAGGGTGGTCGGGGAGCTGTTTTTT. It translates to CAWSADRVVGELFF. The chain joins TRBV30 to TRBJ2-2; 8 bases are a match to TRBD1. CDR1 GTSNPN and CDR2 SVGIG come from the germline V gene (reference sequence). This CDR3 region has 14 residues. The ends lost 1 base at V and 7 bases at J; junction bases unmatched: 5.

This clonotype was seen a single time. The CDR3 is CASSLGRYQETQYF. The DNA for the CDR3 is TGTGCCAGCAGTTTGGGCAGGTACCAAGAGACCCAGTACTTC. V gene TRBV28 combines with J gene TRBJ2-5; D uncertain. Trimming pared 3 bases from V and 0 bases from J, leaving 8 bases between. CDR1 is MDHEN and CDR2 is SYDVKM in the germline V gene. The CDR3 covers 14 residues.

At least ten counts were recorded for this clonotype. The CDR3 nucleotides read TGTGCCAGCACGGGACAGGGAGGGCCTAATGAAAAACTGTTTTTT. This sequence encodes CASTGQGGPNEKLFF. V gene TRBV6-1 combines with J gene TRBJ1-4, with 9 positions matching TRBD1. Germline V gene data show CDR1 as MNHNS and CDR2 as SASEGT. The CDR3 has 15 residues. J was trimmed by 3 bases and V by 7 bases; bases with no gene match: 6.

Remarks on this clonotype: A single base separates this from a much larger clone, so it may be a read error. Without the conserved terminal phenylalanine or tryptophan, this CDR3 likely stems from a read error. V gene TRBV6-2 or TRBV6-3 combines with J gene TRBJ2-5; 7 bases line up with TRBD2. The germline V gene has CDR1 MNHEY and CDR2 SVGEGT. The CDR3 totals 15 residues. Unmatched junction bases numbered 8, after V lost 2 bases and J lost 5 bases. CDR3 bases: TGTGCCAGCAGTTACGGGCGGGAGTCTCGGGAGACCCAGTACCTC. Residues: CASSYGRESRETQYL.

The J gene is TRBJ2-7, the V gene TRBV28, with D uncertain. The CDR3 has 12 residues. V lost 5 bases to trimming and J lost 4 bases, with 9 bases between them. Germline V CDR1 and CDR2: MDHEN, SYDVKM. The CDR3 DNA sequence: TGTGCCAGCAGTCGAAGGCGTTACGAGCAGTACTTC. Encoded protein: CASSRRRYEQYF. The full variable domain, its missing parts supplied by reference TRBV28 and TRBJ2-7, is DVKVTQSSRYLVKRTGEKVFLECVQDMDHENMFWYRQDPGLGLRLIYFSYDVKMKEKGDIPEGYSVSREKKERFSLILESASTNQTSMYLCASSRRRYEQYFGPGTRLTVT.

This clonotype occurred a few times. V gene TRBV3-1 combines with J gene TRBJ1-4; TRBD1 agrees at 7 bases. The CDR3 has 16 amino acids. Germline V gene sequence: CDR1 LGHDT, CDR2 YNNKEL (reference sequence). V lost 0 bases and J lost 3; bases outside the gene matches: 4. The CDR3 spells CASSQEGGGSNEKLFF. CDR3 in DNA: TGTGCCAGCAGCCAAGAAGGAGGGGGCTCTAATGAAAAACTGTTTTTT.